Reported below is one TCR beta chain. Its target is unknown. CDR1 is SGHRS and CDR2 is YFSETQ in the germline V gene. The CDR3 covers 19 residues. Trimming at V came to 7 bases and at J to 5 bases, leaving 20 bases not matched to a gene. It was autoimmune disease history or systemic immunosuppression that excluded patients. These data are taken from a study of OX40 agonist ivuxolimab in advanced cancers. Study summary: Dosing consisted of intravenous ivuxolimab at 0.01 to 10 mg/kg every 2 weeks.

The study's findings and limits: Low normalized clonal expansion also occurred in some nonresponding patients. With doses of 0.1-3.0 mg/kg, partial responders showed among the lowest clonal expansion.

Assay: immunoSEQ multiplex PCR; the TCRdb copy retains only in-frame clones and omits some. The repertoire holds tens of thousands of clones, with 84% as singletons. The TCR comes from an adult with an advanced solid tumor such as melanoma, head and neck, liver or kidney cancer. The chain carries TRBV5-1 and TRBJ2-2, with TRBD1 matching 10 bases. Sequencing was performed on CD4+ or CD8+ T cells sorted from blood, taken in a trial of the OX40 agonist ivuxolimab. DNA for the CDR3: TGCGCCAGCGGGGGCCCGACAGGGGGCTTAATCAGCGCTACCGGGGAGCTGTTTTTT. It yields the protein CASGGPTGGLISATGELFF. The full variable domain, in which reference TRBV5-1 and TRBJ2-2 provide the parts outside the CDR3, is KAGVTQTPRYLIKTRGQQVTLSCSPISGHRSVSWYQQTPGQGLQFLFEYFSETQRNKGNFPGRFSGRQFSNSRSEMNVSTLELGDSALYLCASGGPTGGLISATGELFFGEGSRLTVL.